These T cell receptor beta chains were read from a single sample in a study of T cell responses to AZD1222 COVID-19 vaccine. Sequencing was performed with immunoSEQ multiplex PCR; in TCRdb, only in-frame clones are kept and a portion is missing. The sample includes some 130,000 clones, 85% to 95% of them seen just once. The material was peripheral blood, obtained 28 days after the second AZD1222 dose. These receptors were collected from an adult who received the AZD1222 COVID-19 vaccine. The CDR3 runs from the conserved cysteine through the conserved F or W.

j_gene,v_gene,CDR3aa
TRBJ1-1,TRBV18,CASSPDRAYTEAFF
TRBJ1-5,TRBV19,CASSIHGNQPQHF
TRBJ1-2,TRBV28,CASSFSLVNYGYTF
TRBJ1-1,TRBV5-4,CASSRDRVGFKAFF
TRBJ1-2,TRBV5-8,CASSRTYNYGYTF
TRBJ1-5,TRBV12-3/TRBV12-4,CASSSRGGQPQHF
TRBJ2-1,TRBV9,CASSSYWSLNNEQFF
TRBJ2-7,TRBV6-5,CASSIQGFDEQYF
TRBJ2-5,TRBV29-1,CSATLQGTAGETQYF
TRBJ1-1,TRBV7-9,CASSPRDVKYTEAFF
TRBJ2-3,TRBV18,CASSPRDTQYF